The clone carrying this T cell receptor (beta chain) was seen a handful of times. Across about two dozen US areas, participants ranged in age from roughly 18 to 95 years. Cohorts were assigned according to the clinical history that participants reported. This record belongs to a study of blood T cell repertoires in COVID-19. Background on the study: PBMCs, B-cell-depleted T cells, or T cells provided the cDNA or gDNA that made up the material.

The protocol was immunoSEQ multiplex PCR, while the TCRdb copy is restricted to in-frame clones and leaves out a portion. Among fewer than 500,000 clones listed, about 89% were seen once. This receptor was taken from a man younger than 45 who had recovered from COVID-19. Sequenced material: PBMCs or T cells enriched from blood (not recorded which).

CDR3 residues: CASNPGRANTGELFF. The CDR3 DNA reads as TGTGCCAGCAACCCCGGCAGGGCGAACACCGGGGAGCTGTTTTTT. The chain combines TRBV9 with TRBJ2-2, with D tentatively TRBD1 (5 bases). Between the trimmed V and J ends, which lost 6 bases and 0 bases, there was a span of 12 bases. The CDR3 runs to 15 residues. Germline-derived CDR1 and CDR2 are SGDLS and YYNGEE.